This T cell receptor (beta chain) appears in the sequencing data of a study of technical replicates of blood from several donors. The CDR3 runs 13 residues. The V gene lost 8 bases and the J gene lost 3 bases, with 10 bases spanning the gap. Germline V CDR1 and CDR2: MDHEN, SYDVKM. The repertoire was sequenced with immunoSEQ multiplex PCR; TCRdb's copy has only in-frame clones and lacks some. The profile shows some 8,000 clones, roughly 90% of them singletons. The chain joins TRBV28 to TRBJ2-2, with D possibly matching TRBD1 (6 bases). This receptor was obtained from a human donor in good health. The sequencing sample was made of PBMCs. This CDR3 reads CASEDRYTGELFF. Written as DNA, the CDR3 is TGTGCCAGCGAAGACAGGTACACCGGGGAGCTGTTTTTT.